This TCR beta chain was found in a study of blood T cells in healthy people across ages. Findings and limits, study-wide: For the donors, CMV status was unknown and possibly confounded expanded clonotype changes.

A second about 7 to 12 cycle PCR used barcoded and J-beta primers. Using its own MiXCR run on the 5' RACE reads, TCRdb lists one record per CDR3 protein. Altogether roughly 560,000 distinct CDR3 sequences are present, around 24% being singletons, with the ten largest covering less than 9%. Trimming left V 5 bases short and J 3 bases short, with 10 bases between. CDR1 is SEHNR and CDR2 is FQNEAQ in the germline V gene (reference sequence). The CDR3 extends over 14 amino acids. This clonotype was detected a few times. What it recognizes is unknown. Another study also made use of these data, one on T cells of mothers and their children. That study reports: Donors were a few healthy Caucasian mothers and their six children.

Sequencing was carried out using blood. The chain has TRBV7-9 and TRBJ1-4; D is uncertain. This TCR came from a boy between 5 and 17 years old in good health. The CDR3 bases are TGTGCCAGCAGCCCCCTCAATTCTAATGAAAAACTGTTTTTT. It translates to CASSPLNSNEKLFF.